The clone carrying this T cell receptor beta chain was counted a few times. This record belongs to a study of T cell changes during pregnancy in multiple sclerosis. CDR3 length: 15 residues. Germline trimming cut 5 bases from V and 2 bases from J; bases unmatched to any gene: 4. CDR1 is MNHEY, CDR2 SVGAGI, per germline. Profiling relied on immunoSEQ multiplex PCR, and the TCRdb table lists in-frame clones only, not all of them. The table lists approximately 97,000 clones, around 92% of them singletons. The source of this sequence is a female donor in good health, enrolled as a control in a pregnancy study. Sample: peripheral blood, taken after pregnancy. V is TRBV6-5 and J is TRBJ1-1; 11 nucleotides align to TRBD1. CDR3 in DNA: TGTGCCAGCAGTGCGGACAGGGGGCCTAACACTGAAGCTTTCTTT. It translates to CASSADRGPNTEAFF.